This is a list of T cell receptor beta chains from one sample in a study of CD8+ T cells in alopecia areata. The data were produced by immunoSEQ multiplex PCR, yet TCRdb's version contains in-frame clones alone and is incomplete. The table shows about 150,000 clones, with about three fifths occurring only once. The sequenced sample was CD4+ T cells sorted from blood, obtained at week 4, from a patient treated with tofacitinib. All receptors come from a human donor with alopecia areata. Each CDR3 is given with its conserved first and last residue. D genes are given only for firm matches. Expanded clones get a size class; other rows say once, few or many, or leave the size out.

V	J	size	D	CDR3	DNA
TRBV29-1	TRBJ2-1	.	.	CSVEYGSSYNEQFF	TGCAGCGTTGAATATGGTAGCTCCTACAATGAGCAGTTCTTC
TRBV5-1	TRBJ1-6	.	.	CASSFGAGENSPLHF	TGCGCCAGCAGCTTCGGGGCCGGGGAAAATTCACCCCTCCACTTT
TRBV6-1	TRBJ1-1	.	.	CASIFGQNTEAFF	TGTGCCAGCATCTTTGGACAGAACACTGAAGCTTTCTTT
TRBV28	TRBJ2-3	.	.	CASSLTADTQYF	TGTGCCAGCAGTTTGACAGCAGATACGCAGTATTTT
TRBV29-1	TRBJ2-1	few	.	CSIQNNEQFF	TGCAGCATCCAAAACAATGAGCAGTTCTTC
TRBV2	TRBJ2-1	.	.	CASMQGVEQFF	TGTGCCAGCATGCAAGGGGTTGAGCAGTTCTTC
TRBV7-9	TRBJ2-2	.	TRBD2	CASSFGTSHTGELFF	TGTGCCAGCAGCTTCGGGACTAGCCACACCGGGGAGCTGTTTTTT
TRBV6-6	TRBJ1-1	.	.	CASSLWGDTDRQGAFF	TGTGCCAGCAGTCTCTGGGGGGACACAGATAGGCAAGGAGCTTTCTTT
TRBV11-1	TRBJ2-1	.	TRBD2	CASSLAPLAYNEQFF	TGTGCCAGCAGCTTAGCGCCACTAGCGTACAATGAGCAGTTCTTC
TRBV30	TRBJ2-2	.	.	CAWSVELRGTGELFF	TGTGCCTGGAGTGTAGAACTAAGGGGAACCGGGGAGCTGTTTTTT
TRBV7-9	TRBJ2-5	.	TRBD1	CASSTGQKETQYF	TGTGCCAGCAGCACGGGACAGAAAGAGACCCAGTACTTC
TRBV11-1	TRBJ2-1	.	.	CASSLSASHNEQFF	TGTGCCAGCAGCTTATCTGCCAGCCACAATGAGCAGTTCTTC
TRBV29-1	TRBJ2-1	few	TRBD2	CSVDRSGEVSYNEQFF	TGCAGCGTTGACAGGAGCGGGGAGGTTTCCTACAATGAGCAGTTCTTC
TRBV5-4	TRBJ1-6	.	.	CASSLDRATLHF	TGTGCCAGCAGCTTGGACAGGGCTACCCTCCACTTT
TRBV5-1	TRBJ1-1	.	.	CASSLGPTRGLNTEAFF	TGCGCCAGCAGCTTGGGGCCAACAAGGGGCCTGAACACTGAAGCTTTCTTT
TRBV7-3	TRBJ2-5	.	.	CASSPPEGTQYF	TGTGCCAGCAGCCCCCCTGAGGGGACCCAGTACTTC
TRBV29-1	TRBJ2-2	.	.	CSGGGVSGELFF	TGCAGTGGAGGGGGCGTTAGCGGGGAGCTGTTTTTT
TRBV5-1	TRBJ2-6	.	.	CASWDGPISGANVLTF	TGCGCCAGCTGGGACGGACCCATCTCTGGGGCCAACGTCCTGACTTTC
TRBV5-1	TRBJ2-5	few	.	CASSLVGQETQYF	TGCGCCAGCAGCTTGGTTGGCCAAGAGACCCAGTACTTC
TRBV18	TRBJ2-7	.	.	CASSPNIYEQYF	TGTGCCAGCTCACCCAACATCTACGAGCAGTACTTC
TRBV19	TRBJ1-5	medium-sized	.	CASMPWASNQPQHF	TGTGCCAGTATGCCCTGGGCCAGCAATCAGCCCCAGCATTTT
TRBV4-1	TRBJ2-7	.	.	CASSQVTGISYEQYF	TGCGCCAGCAGCCAAGTTACAGGAATCTCCTACGAGCAGTACTTC
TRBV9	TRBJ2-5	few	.	CASSTWGGQETQYF	TGTGCCAGCAGCACATGGGGAGGCCAAGAGACCCAGTACTTC
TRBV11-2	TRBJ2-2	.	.	CASRPTTGNTGELFF	TGTGCCAGCAGACCCACTACAGGGAACACCGGGGAGCTGTTTTTT
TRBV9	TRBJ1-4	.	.	CASSVDLANEKLFF	TGTGCCAGCAGCGTTGACCTAGCAAATGAAAAACTGTTTTTT
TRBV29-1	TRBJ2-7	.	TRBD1	CSVEDQWGQGAREQYF	TGCAGCGTTGAAGATCAGTGGGGACAGGGGGCGAGGGAGCAGTACTTC
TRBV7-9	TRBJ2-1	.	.	CASSSVGKAPYNEQFF	TGTGCCAGCAGCTCCGTAGGAAAGGCGCCCTACAATGAGCAGTTCTTC
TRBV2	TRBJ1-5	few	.	CASSDDSGGDQPQHF	TGTGCCAGCAGTGACGATTCCGGGGGCGATCAGCCCCAGCATTTT
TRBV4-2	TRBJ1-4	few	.	CASSQAAANEKLFF	TGTGCCAGCAGCCAAGCGGCGGCTAATGAAAAACTGTTTTTT
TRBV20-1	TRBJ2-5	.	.	CSAGTGETQYF	TGCAGTGCTGGGACCGGAGAGACCCAGTACTTC
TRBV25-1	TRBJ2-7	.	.	CASGGSASYEQYF	TGTGCCAGCGGGGGGTCGGCCTCCTACGAGCAGTACTTC
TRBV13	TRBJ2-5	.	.	CASSSGPTQETQYF	TGTGCCAGCAGCAGCGGGCCCACTCAAGAGACCCAGTACTTC
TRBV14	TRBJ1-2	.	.	CASSQGANYGYTF	TGTGCCAGCAGCCAGGGGGCTAACTATGGCTACACCTTC
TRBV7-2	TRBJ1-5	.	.	CASSPGHSNQPQHF	TGTGCCAGCAGTCCAGGTCATAGCAATCAGCCCCAGCATTTT
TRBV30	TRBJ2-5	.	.	CAWSQRVQGTQYF	TGTGCCTGGAGTCAAAGGGTCCAAGGGACCCAGTACTTC
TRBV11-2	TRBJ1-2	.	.	CASSPQLQSNYGYTF	TGTGCCAGCAGCCCCCAATTACAGTCGAACTATGGCTACACCTTC
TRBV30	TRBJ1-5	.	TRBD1	CAWSVGTGIDQPQHF	TGTGCCTGGAGTGTCGGGACAGGGATCGATCAGCCCCAGCATTTT
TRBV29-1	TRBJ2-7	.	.	CSVLISYEQYF	TGCAGCGTTTTAATCTCCTACGAGCAGTACTTC
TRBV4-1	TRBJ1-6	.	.	CASSQTPDLLSPLHF	TGCGCCAGCAGCCAAACCCCGGACCTTCTGTCACCCCTCCACTTT
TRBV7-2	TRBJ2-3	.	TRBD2	CASSLGLAGTDTQYF	TGTGCCAGCAGCTTAGGGCTAGCGGGCACAGATACGCAGTATTTT
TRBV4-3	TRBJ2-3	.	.	CASSQEWGRTDTQYF	TGCGCCAGCAGCCAAGAGTGGGGCCGCACAGATACGCAGTATTTT
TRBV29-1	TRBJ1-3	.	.	CSVGWSGNTIYF	TGCAGCGTTGGGTGGTCTGGAAACACCATATATTTT